This record concerns one T cell receptor beta chain sequence. Only a few counts were recorded for this clonotype. Its antigen remains unidentified. No qualities accompany the bases; no much larger clone lies one base away. Preparation of the library involved 5' RACE. TCRdb records NextSeq 500 as the sequencer. Unique molecular identifiers were attached to individual cDNA molecules in the TCR library protocol so that sequencing error and PCR bias could be corrected. Sequencing covered both TCR alpha and beta chains, and within each sample the abundances of alpha and beta sequences were tightly co-correlated. The study's processing was this. Decombinator V4 was used to annotate TCR sequences for V gene, J gene and CDR3. Expanded TCRs were defined as changing significantly between any two time points under a Poisson model with p below 0.0001. TCR abundances were normalised to the total number of TCRs sequenced per sample and were expressed as counts per million. MAIT TCRs were defined by TRAV1-2 paired with TRAJ12, TRAJ20 or TRAJ33, and iNKT TCRs by TRAV10 paired with TRAJ18. VDJdb, accessed on 1 November 2021, was searched for TCRs annotated for CMV, EBV and SARS-CoV-2, and TCRs annotated for more than one antigen were excluded. The public reads were run again by TCRdb, first through fastp at Q25 and then through MiXCR, and only productive beta chains were kept. All rows with the same CDR3 protein become a single entry with the most common DNA and genes. The V and J calls reflect TCRdb's pipeline rather than the authors' work. Across this sample there are some 55,000 distinct CDR3 sequences, with 10% to 15% seen only once. The top ten clones comprise 2.9% of the sample.

The study was a case-control design nested within a healthcare worker cohort in London, UK, with weekly nasopharyngeal swab PCR tests and blood sampling. Healthcare workers were enrolled in the week of the UK lockdown, from 23 to 31 March 2020, and were followed every week for up to roughly 16 weeks. The sample originates from a study of early T cells in non-severe SARS-CoV-2 infection (dated by TCRdb to the early 2020s). Concerning the study at large: Bulk RNA from unsorted whole blood was used for TCR sequencing, so alpha and beta chains could not be paired. Paper-wide results and their limitations: VDJdb matching was skewed toward anti-spike CD8 responses and likely underestimated virus-specific expansions, missing private and CD4 specificities.

The V end gives up 4 bases and the J end 2 bases, leaving 5 bases in the junction not matched to a gene. CDR3 length: 14 amino acids, cysteine to phenylalanine. Only the CDR3 DNA stays, 42 bases, in frame from base 1. From a lookup of the germline V gene (reference sequence), CDR1 and CDR2 are SGHNT and YYREEE. Recombination connected TRBV5-4 to TRBJ2-5; a stretch of 7 junction bases matches TRBD1. This TCR was sampled from an adult who was a healthcare worker with PCR-confirmed SARS-CoV-2 infection or an uninfected control (not recorded which). The sequencing input was whole blood. The CDR3 protein sequence reads: CASSSTGEQETQYF. The DNA sequence is given as TGTGCCAGCAGCAGCACAGGGGAGCAAGAGACCCAGTACTTC.